A selection of T cell receptor beta chains follows, all from one sample in a study of blood T cell repertoires in COVID-19. The method was immunoSEQ multiplex PCR; TCRdb's version includes in-frame clones alone and lacks a portion of them. This sample yields hundreds of thousands of clones, of which over 75% are seen a single time; 2.4% belongs to the top ten. Sequenced input: PBMCs or T cells enriched from blood (not recorded which). The receptors were sampled from a woman between 18 and 29 years old who had recovered from COVID-19. Both conserved end residues are part of each CDR3. The order of the fields is CDR3 protein, V gene, clone size, D gene, J gene. A D gene is named only where the DNA matches it firmly. For some rows the clone size is stated as once, few or many, or as a class when expanded; others skip it.

CATSRHRDSTYEQYF	TRBV15	.	TRBD1	TRBJ2-7
CSGGRGLTDTQYF	TRBV29-1	.	.	TRBJ2-3
CASSQGQGGSPLHF	TRBV18	.	TRBD1	TRBJ1-6
CASSLLGQGAGSRAFF	TRBV5-6	.	TRBD1	TRBJ1-1
CASRQEYNSPLHF	TRBV7-8	.	.	TRBJ1-6
CASRVTSTDTQYF	TRBV28	few	.	TRBJ2-3
CASSDRGSQGETQYF	TRBV2	.	.	TRBJ2-5
CASSYGLAGGSNEQFF	TRBV5-4	.	TRBD2	TRBJ2-1
CASSPAGGRSMFNEQFF	TRBV9	.	TRBD2	TRBJ2-1
CASSLSGLAETQYF	TRBV5-1	.	TRBD2	TRBJ2-5
CASSLQGQNTGELFF	TRBV19	.	.	TRBJ2-2
CASSPGTALSINSPLHF	TRBV7-6	.	TRBD1	TRBJ1-6
CASSESSGSSYNEQFF	TRBV10-2	once	.	TRBJ2-1
CASLLSGGASTDTQYF	TRBV28	.	TRBD2	TRBJ2-3
CASSGYQRRRDEQFF	TRBV19	.	.	TRBJ2-1
CAWSGVGQPQHF	TRBV30	.	.	TRBJ1-5
CATSRTTGTGTGNTIYF	TRBV15	once	TRBD1	TRBJ1-3
CATSREVEGYGYTF	TRBV15	.	.	TRBJ1-2
CASSEQGNYGYTF	TRBV25-1	.	.	TRBJ1-2
CASSEGGLTEAFF	TRBV6-1	few	.	TRBJ1-1
CASGFFGDEKLFF	TRBV12-5	.	.	TRBJ1-4
CASSFMAGGPHGELFF	TRBV5-4	.	TRBD2	TRBJ2-2
CSASLSGSDSYGYTF	TRBV20-1	.	.	TRBJ1-2
CASTTRRTQGALEKLFF	TRBV27	.	TRBD1	TRBJ1-4
CASSQGAVSIATNEKLFF	TRBV3-1/TRBV3-2	.	.	TRBJ1-4
CASSLGSRGKNTEAFF	TRBV5-1	many	.	TRBJ1-1
CASSTTTSGTYNEQFF	TRBV13	.	TRBD2	TRBJ2-1
CASRGEAGELFF	TRBV12-3/TRBV12-4	.	.	TRBJ2-2
CASSFFARDTPEQYF	TRBV5-6	.	.	TRBJ2-7